The present TCR beta chain was sequenced within a study of memory CD4+ T cells and cytomegalovirus serostatus. About the study: This sample comes from healthy Belgian adults, under 10 CMV seropositive, approximately 25 seronegative. Study conclusions and caveats: About two fifths of the roughly 160 known CMV-associated TCRbeta sequences appeared in CD4+ memory. Median bootstrapped AUC for CMV status was about 0.96 originally, less than 0.93 US-trained.

On this clone: Its antigen is as yet unknown.

Single viable CD3+CD4+CD8-CD45RO+ cells were sorted as the memory CD4+ T cells. Repertoires were generated with immunoSEQ multiplex PCR, while TCRdb's copy carries only in-frame clones and drops some. The sample shows 55,000 to 65,000 clones, around 80% of them seen only once. The CDR3 contains 15 residues. CDR1 is MDHEN and CDR2 is SYDVKM in the germline V gene. V was shortened by 5 bases and J by 5 bases, with 13 bases between the two germline ends. The sequence was collected from an adult in good health and CMV-seronegative. The V and J genes are TRBV28 and TRBJ1-6, with a possible D match to TRBD1 (5 bases). The sequencing sample was made of memory CD4+ T cells from blood. The CDR3 region has the DNA TGTGCCAGCAGTGTCCCCGGGGCCCATAATTCACCCCTCCACTTT. This codes for CASSVPGAHNSPLHF.